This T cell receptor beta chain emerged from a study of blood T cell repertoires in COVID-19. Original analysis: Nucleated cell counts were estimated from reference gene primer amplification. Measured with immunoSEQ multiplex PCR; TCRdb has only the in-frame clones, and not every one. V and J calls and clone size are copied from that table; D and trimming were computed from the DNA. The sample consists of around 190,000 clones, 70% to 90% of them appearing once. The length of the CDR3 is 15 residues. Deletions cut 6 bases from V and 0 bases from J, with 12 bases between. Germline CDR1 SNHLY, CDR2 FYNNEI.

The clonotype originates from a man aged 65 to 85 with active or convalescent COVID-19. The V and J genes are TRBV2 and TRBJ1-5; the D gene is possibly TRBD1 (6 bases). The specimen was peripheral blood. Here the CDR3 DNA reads TGTGCCAGCAGAGAACAGGGAAGTAGCAATCAGCCCCAGCATTTT. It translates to CASREQGSSNQPQHF.